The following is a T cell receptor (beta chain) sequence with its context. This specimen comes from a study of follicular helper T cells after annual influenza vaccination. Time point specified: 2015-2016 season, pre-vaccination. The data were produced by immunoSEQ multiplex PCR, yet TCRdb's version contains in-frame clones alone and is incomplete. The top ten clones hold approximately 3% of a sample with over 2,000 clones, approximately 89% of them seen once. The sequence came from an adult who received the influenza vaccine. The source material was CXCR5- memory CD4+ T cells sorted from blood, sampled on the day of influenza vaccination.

The chain's CDR3 is CASSPKAVPLDTQYF. The CDR3 bases are TGTGCCAGCAGTCCCAAAGCGGTCCCACTTGATACGCAGTATTTT. J is TRBJ2-3 and V is TRBV5-6; D possibly corresponds to TRBD2 (5 bases). V was shortened by 5 bases and J by 6 bases, with 19 bases between the two germline ends. The CDR3 length is 15 residues. Per the germline V gene, CDR1 is SGHDT and CDR2 is YYEEEE. Full variable domain (missing parts from reference TRBV5-6 and TRBJ2-3): DAGVTQSPTHLIKTRGQQVTLRCSPKSGHDTVSWYQQALGQGPQFIFQYYEEEERQRGNFPDRFSGHQFPNYSSELNVNALLLGDSALYLCASSPKAVPLDTQYFGPGTRLTVL.